The 15 T cell receptor beta chains in this list originate from one sample, sequenced in a study of shared clonotypes between healthy human individuals. Sequenced by immunoSEQ multiplex PCR; TCRdb stores in-frame clones only, minus some. The data hold a few million clones, with 85% to 95% observed a single time. Sequencing was done on a sample of naive CD4+ T cells from PBMCs. Noted subset: CD45RA+ positively selected. All receptors derive from a man younger than 35 in good health. Some clones in this sample may be carry-over from other donors' samples.

The V gene is TRBV6-5, the J gene TRBJ2-1; D is perhaps TRBD1 (6 bases). The CDR3 consists of 11 residues. Germline values: CDR1 MNHEY, CDR2 SVGAGI. Trimming shortened V by 7 bases and J by 13 bases, and 14 bases separated the two germline ends. This CDR3 is CASTQGTRQFF. The CDR3, as DNA: TGTGCCAGCACCCAGGGGACCCGTCAGTTCTTC.

The chain carries TRBV9 and TRBJ1-1; a possible D gene is TRBD1 (6 bases). Germline CDR1 reads SGDLS; CDR2 reads YYNGEE. The V and J ends lost 4 bases and 1 base respectively, with 11 bases between them. The length of the CDR3 is 14 residues. The chain's CDR3 is CASSITGANTEAFF. CDR3 DNA sequence: TGTGCCAGCAGCATCACGGGGGCGAACACTGAAGCTTTCTTT.

The rearrangement links TRBV19 to TRBJ2-1, with a possible D match to TRBD2 (5 bases). The V gene's germline CDR1 is LNHDA and CDR2 SQIVND (reference sequence). Trimming shortened V by 3 bases and J by 4 bases, and 13 bases separated the two germline ends. The CDR3 loop spans 15 amino acids. The CDR3 sequence is CASSMTAGRYNEQFF. The CDR3 DNA reads TGTGCCAGTAGTATGACTGCTGGGAGATACAATGAGCAGTTCTTC.

The chain employs TRBV21-1 and TRBJ2-5. TRBV21-1 is termed a pseudogene. The length of the CDR3 is 13 residues. The chain's CDR3 is CASSKVDMETQYF. The CDR3 region has the DNA TGTGCCAGCAGCAAGGTGGATATGGAGACCCAGTACTTC.

The chain links TRBV30 to TRBJ1-6; D unresolved. V was clipped by 3 bases and J by 3 bases, with 6 bases between them. This CDR3 has 13 amino acids. Per the germline V gene, CDR1 is GTSNPN and CDR2 is SVGIG (reference sequence). CDR3 in amino acids: CAWSANYNSPLHF. The DNA for the CDR3 is TGTGCCTGGAGCGCTAACTATAATTCACCCCTCCACTTT.

The chain employs TRBV27 and TRBJ2-3; D unclear. Germline values: CDR1 MNHEY, CDR2 SMNVEV (reference sequence). The CDR3 has 13 amino acids. V lost 5 bases and J 7 bases, leaving 13 bases between the germline ends. The CDR3 here is CASSPALGYTQYF. CDR3 nucleotide sequence: TGTGCCAGCAGTCCCGCCCTCGGATATACGCAGTATTTT.

The chain links TRBV7-3 to TRBJ2-5; TRBD2 matches at 11 bases. Trimming removed 3 bases from V and 5 bases from J; junction bases left unmatched: 5. Germline V CDR1 and CDR2: SGHTA, FQGTGA. The CDR3 is made up of 15 amino acids. The CDR3: CASSFSGRAGETQYF. CDR3 bases: TGTGCCAGCAGCTTTAGCGGGAGGGCGGGTGAGACCCAGTACTTC. Based on the CDR3 plus reference TRBV7-3 and TRBJ2-5, the full variable domain is GAGVSQTPSNKVTEKGKYVELRCDPISGHTALYWYRQSLGQGPEFLIYFQGTGAADDSGLPNDRFFAVRPEGSVSTLKIQRTERGDSAVYLCASSFSGRAGETQYFGPGTRLLVL.

A few counts support this clone. At the DNA level, this CDR3 is encoded by other sequences in the same sample as well. The gene calls are TRBV30 and TRBJ1-1, with D unclear. The CDR3 runs 11 residues. Germline V lookup: CDR1 GTSNPN, CDR2 SVGIG (reference sequence). Trimming left V 1 base short and J 4 bases short, with 4 bases between. CDR3 residues: CAWSASTEAFF. The CDR3 DNA reads as TGTGCCTGGAGTGCATCCACTGAAGCTTTCTTT.

This clone was counted once. This rearrangement joins TRBV5-4 to TRBJ1-2; TRBD1 aligns across 11 bases. Trimming took 4 bases from V and 8 from J; bases not matched to a gene: 7. The CDR3 totals 14 residues. CDR1 is SGHNT, CDR2 YYREEE, per germline (reference sequence). CDR3 protein: CASSPRDRGGGYTF. The DNA of the CDR3 is TGTGCCAGCAGCCCCCGGGACAGGGGGGGCGGCTACACCTTC. The full variable domain, with the rest looked up from reference TRBV5-4 and TRBJ1-2, is ETGVTQSPTHLIKTRGQQVTLRCSSQSGHNTVSWYQQALGQGPQFIFQYYREEENGRGNFPPRFSGLQFPNYSSELNVNALELDDSALYLCASSPRDRGGGYTFGSGTRLTVV.

On this clone: Other DNA sequences in the sample encode the same CDR3. The V gene is TRBV7-2, the J gene TRBJ1-5; unclear D gene. V lost 2 bases and J 0 bases, leaving 5 bases between the germline ends. The CDR3 is 14 amino acids. Germline V gene data show CDR1 as SGHTA and CDR2 as FQGNSA. The CDR3 sequence is CASSLRDSNQPQHF. In DNA form, the CDR3 reads TGTGCCAGCAGCTTAAGGGATAGCAATCAGCCCCAGCATTTT.

The genes are TRBV7-3 and TRBJ1-3; TRBD1 is a possible D gene (5 bases). The CDR3 totals 15 residues. Trimming pared 5 bases from V and 3 bases from J, leaving 14 bases between. The germline gives CDR1 SGHTA, CDR2 FQGTGA. As DNA, the CDR3 is TGTGCCAGCAGCCAAGCGGGACCGGGTGGAAACACCATATATTTT. This gives the protein CASSQAGPGGNTIYF.

V gene TRBV18 combines with J gene TRBJ2-7, with D maybe TRBD1 (6 bases). The CDR3 is 15 amino acids. Trimming removed 5 bases at V and 2 bases at J, with 16 bases between. Germline CDR1 KGHSH, CDR2 LQKENI. The CDR3 bases are TGTGCCAGCTCATCACAACAGGGACCTACCTACGAGCAGTACTTC. Encoded protein: CASSSQQGPTYEQYF.

V and J are TRBV6-1 and TRBJ2-2; tentatively, D is TRBD2 (5 bases). The ends were cut back, 7 bases at V and 3 bases at J, with 12 bases in the middle. Germline lookup yields CDR1 MNHNS and CDR2 SASEGT. The CDR3 runs 14 residues. The chain's CDR3 is CASKRNGDTGELFF. The CDR3 nucleotides read TGTGCCAGCAAGCGGAATGGGGACACCGGGGAGCTGTTTTTT.

The V call is TRBV5-4, the J call TRBJ2-3, with D perhaps TRBD1 (5 bases). Germline values: CDR1 SGHNT, CDR2 YYREEE (reference sequence). CDR3 length: 16 residues. V was shortened by 0 bases and J by 2 bases, with 13 bases between the two germline ends. In nucleotides, the CDR3 is TGTGCCAGCAGCTTGGGACAGAACCTCCCCACAGATACGCAGTATTTT. Encoded protein: CASSLGQNLPTDTQYF.

V and J are TRBV12-5 and TRBJ2-3; the D is unclear. Germline V CDR1 and CDR2: LGHNT, FRNRAP. This CDR3 is 12 amino acids long. V lost 5 bases and J lost 8, with 11 bases in between. CDR3 bases: TGTGCTAGTGGTCTGGGTTTTCGTACGCAGTATTTT. Residues: CASGLGFRTQYF.